This is a list of T cell receptor beta chains from one sample in a study of T cell responses to AZD1222 COVID-19 vaccine. Generated by immunoSEQ multiplex PCR, the TCRdb table keeps only in-frame clones and is missing some. Of about 140,000 clones in the sample, 90% were seen once. Sequenced material: peripheral blood, taken on day 0 of AZD1222 vaccination. Every receptor here comes from an adult in good health. Each CDR3 is given with its conserved first and last residue. The order of the fields is V gene, D gene, J gene, clone size, CDR3 DNA, CDR3 protein. A D gene is named only where the DNA matches it firmly. Clone size is shown for a subset of rows, as once, few, many or a class of expanded clone.

v_call: TRBV30; d_call: .; j_call: TRBJ1-1; clone_size: .; cdr3_nt: TGTGCCTGGACGGTCGGGGAGGCCACTGAAGCTTTCTTT; cdr3_aa: CAWTVGEATEAFF
v_call: TRBV3-1/TRBV3-2; d_call: .; j_call: TRBJ1-1; clone_size: .; cdr3_nt: TGTGCCAGCAGCCAGGGGTTAACTGAAGCTTTCTTT; cdr3_aa: CASSQGLTEAFF
v_call: TRBV5-1; d_call: .; j_call: TRBJ2-1; clone_size: once; cdr3_nt: TGCGCCAGCAGCTTGGGGCGGAGCGGATGGACCTACAATGAGCAGTTCTTC; cdr3_aa: CASSLGRSGWTYNEQFF
v_call: TRBV7-2; d_call: .; j_call: TRBJ1-3; clone_size: .; cdr3_nt: TGTGCCAGCAGCCAAGGACTAAGCTCTGGAAACACCATATATTTT; cdr3_aa: CASSQGLSSGNTIYF
v_call: TRBV11-3; d_call: .; j_call: TRBJ1-1; clone_size: once; cdr3_nt: TGTGCCAGCAGCTTCGAGGGGAGGGCTTTCTTT; cdr3_aa: CASSFEGRAFF
v_call: TRBV9; d_call: .; j_call: TRBJ1-3; clone_size: .; cdr3_nt: TGTGCCAGCAGCGTAGCCCCACAGGGTGGGGGAAACACCATATATTTT; cdr3_aa: CASSVAPQGGGNTIYF
v_call: TRBV11-1; d_call: TRBD2; j_call: TRBJ2-1; clone_size: .; cdr3_nt: TGTGCCAGCAGCTTAGGTAGTCTAGCGGGCTACAATGAGCAGTTCTTC; cdr3_aa: CASSLGSLAGYNEQFF
v_call: TRBV6-5; d_call: .; j_call: TRBJ2-6; clone_size: .; cdr3_nt: TGTGCCAGCAGTTACTCCCAGGGGGGGGCCAACGTCCTGACTTTC; cdr3_aa: CASSYSQGGANVLTF
v_call: TRBV6-1; d_call: .; j_call: TRBJ2-6; clone_size: .; cdr3_nt: TGTGCCAGCAGTGAAAGGGCCTGGGAGGCCGGGGCCAACGTCCTGACTTTC; cdr3_aa: CASSERAWEAGANVLTF
v_call: TRBV27; d_call: .; j_call: TRBJ2-2; clone_size: .; cdr3_nt: TGTGCCAGTCACCCCGATTCACCCAACACCGGGGAGCTGTTTTTT; cdr3_aa: CASHPDSPNTGELFF
v_call: TRBV7-9; d_call: .; j_call: TRBJ2-1; clone_size: .; cdr3_nt: TGTGCCAGCAGCCTCCGGGATCAGAGCCGGGAGCAGTTCTTC; cdr3_aa: CASSLRDQSREQFF
v_call: TRBV7-2; d_call: .; j_call: TRBJ1-2; clone_size: .; cdr3_nt: TGTGCCAGCAGCGTTAGAACGGGGACCTATGGCTACACCTTC; cdr3_aa: CASSVRTGTYGYTF
v_call: TRBV7-6; d_call: .; j_call: TRBJ1-3; clone_size: .; cdr3_nt: TGTGCCAGCAGCCCCGATGGAAACACCATATATTTT; cdr3_aa: CASSPDGNTIYF
v_call: TRBV19; d_call: .; j_call: TRBJ1-4; clone_size: .; cdr3_nt: TGTGCCAGTAGTATAGAAGACTCGGCAGCCTGGGAAAAACTGTTTTTT; cdr3_aa: CASSIEDSAAWEKLFF
v_call: TRBV19; d_call: TRBD2; j_call: TRBJ2-5; clone_size: once; cdr3_nt: TGTGCCAGTAGTATAGGGACTAGCGGGGGTGGGGAGACCCAGTACTTC; cdr3_aa: CASSIGTSGGGETQYF
v_call: TRBV4-2; d_call: .; j_call: TRBJ1-3; clone_size: .; cdr3_nt: TGTGCCAGCAGCCATGAAGGGGTTAACTCTGGAAACACCATATATTTT; cdr3_aa: CASSHEGVNSGNTIYF
v_call: TRBV20-1; d_call: .; j_call: TRBJ1-3; clone_size: .; cdr3_nt: TGCAGTGCTAGTAGACAGTTATGGAGCGGAGACACCATATATTTT; cdr3_aa: CSASRQLWSGDTIYF
v_call: TRBV11-3; d_call: .; j_call: TRBJ2-1; clone_size: .; cdr3_nt: TGTGCCAGCAGCTTAGAGTCCAGACAATACAATGAGCAGTTCTTC; cdr3_aa: CASSLESRQYNEQFF
v_call: TRBV30; d_call: .; j_call: TRBJ1-5; clone_size: .; cdr3_nt: TGTGCCTGGAGTTTCGCAGGGAATGGTCAGCCCCAGCATTTT; cdr3_aa: CAWSFAGNGQPQHF
v_call: TRBV10-3; d_call: .; j_call: TRBJ1-1; clone_size: .; cdr3_nt: TGTGCCATCAGTGAGCCAGAGAACCCTGAAGCTTTCTTT; cdr3_aa: CAISEPENPEAFF
v_call: TRBV19; d_call: .; j_call: TRBJ2-1; clone_size: .; cdr3_nt: TGTGCCAGTAGTATGTTCAATGAGCAGTTCTTC; cdr3_aa: CASSMFNEQFF
v_call: TRBV4-2; d_call: TRBD1; j_call: TRBJ1-3; clone_size: once; cdr3_nt: TGTGCCAGCAGCCAAGAGGGAGGGGGCGACGACCTAAACACCATATATTTT; cdr3_aa: CASSQEGGGDDLNTIYF
v_call: TRBV6-5; d_call: .; j_call: TRBJ2-1; clone_size: .; cdr3_nt: TGTGCCAGCAGAAGACAGAGCTCCTACAATGAGCAGTTCTTC; cdr3_aa: CASRRQSSYNEQFF
v_call: TRBV2; d_call: .; j_call: TRBJ2-4; clone_size: .; cdr3_nt: TGTGCCAGCAGTGGCGGGGACTTCCAAACAAACATTCAGTACTTC; cdr3_aa: CASSGGDFQTNIQYF
v_call: TRBV5-6; d_call: .; j_call: TRBJ1-1; clone_size: once; cdr3_nt: TGTGCCAGCAGCTTAGGTGAATGGGGGCCGGGGATTTTGAACACTGAAGCTTTCTTT; cdr3_aa: CASSLGEWGPGILNTEAFF
v_call: TRBV10-3; d_call: .; j_call: TRBJ2-1; clone_size: .; cdr3_nt: TGTGCCACACGAACCGACAATGAGCAGTTCTTC; cdr3_aa: CATRTDNEQFF
v_call: TRBV10-3; d_call: .; j_call: TRBJ2-1; clone_size: few; cdr3_nt: TGTGCCATCAGTGAGTCGAGGGGGTCCGACTACAATGAGCAGTTCTTC; cdr3_aa: CAISESRGSDYNEQFF
v_call: TRBV21-1; d_call: .; j_call: TRBJ1-5; clone_size: many; cdr3_nt: TGTGCCAGCAGCAAAGGCATTTATGTTAGACAGAGCAATCAGCCCCAGCATTTT; cdr3_aa: CASSKGIYVRQSNQPQHF
v_call: TRBV6-4; d_call: TRBD2; j_call: TRBJ2-3; clone_size: .; cdr3_nt: TGTGCCAGCAAGCCGGGACTAGAAGCAGATACGCAGTATTTT; cdr3_aa: CASKPGLEADTQYF
v_call: TRBV20-1; d_call: .; j_call: TRBJ2-3; clone_size: .; cdr3_nt: TGCAGTGCTAGTGTCCGTAAGGGGTCAGATACGCAGTATTTT; cdr3_aa: CSASVRKGSDTQYF
v_call: TRBV5-4; d_call: .; j_call: TRBJ1-2; clone_size: once; cdr3_nt: TGTGCCAGCAGCTTGGCCGGGTCCGATGGCTACACCTTC; cdr3_aa: CASSLAGSDGYTF
v_call: TRBV6-5; d_call: .; j_call: TRBJ1-2; clone_size: .; cdr3_nt: TGTGCCAGCAGGCCAACGAGGAGGACTAACTATGGCTACACCTTC; cdr3_aa: CASRPTRRTNYGYTF
v_call: TRBV4-1; d_call: TRBD2; j_call: TRBJ2-1; clone_size: .; cdr3_nt: TGCGCCAGCAGCCAACCATGGACTAGCGGGAGGGGTAATGAGCAGTTCTTC; cdr3_aa: CASSQPWTSGRGNEQFF
v_call: TRBV30; d_call: .; j_call: TRBJ1-2; clone_size: .; cdr3_nt: TGTGCCTGGGCCCTGACCTGGACCTATGGCTACACCTTC; cdr3_aa: CAWALTWTYGYTF
v_call: TRBV6-2/TRBV6-3; d_call: .; j_call: TRBJ2-1; clone_size: .; cdr3_nt: TGTGCCAGCAGTTACGGGGGGAACTCCTACAATGAGCAGTTCTTC; cdr3_aa: CASSYGGNSYNEQFF
v_call: TRBV28; d_call: TRBD1; j_call: TRBJ1-3; clone_size: .; cdr3_nt: TGTGCCAGCAGCACAGTCCCGGGACAGGGACACACCATATATTTT; cdr3_aa: CASSTVPGQGHTIYF
v_call: TRBV21-1; d_call: .; j_call: TRBJ2-2; clone_size: once; cdr3_nt: TGTGCCAGCAGCAAATGGCTCATGGTGGCCGGGGAGCTGTTTTTT; cdr3_aa: CASSKWLMVAGELFF
v_call: TRBV5-1; d_call: .; j_call: TRBJ2-5; clone_size: once; cdr3_nt: TGCGCCAGCAGCTTGGGTCGGCAGGGCGAGCAAGAGACCCAGTACTTC; cdr3_aa: CASSLGRQGEQETQYF
v_call: TRBV2; d_call: .; j_call: TRBJ2-3; clone_size: .; cdr3_nt: TGTGCCAGCAGTGAAGGGACGGTATCAGATACGCAGTATTTT; cdr3_aa: CASSEGTVSDTQYF
v_call: TRBV2; d_call: .; j_call: TRBJ1-2; clone_size: .; cdr3_nt: TGTGCCAGCTCGTCGGGTTTAGGCTATGGCTACACCTTC; cdr3_aa: CASSSGLGYGYTF
v_call: TRBV7-9; d_call: TRBD2; j_call: TRBJ2-3; clone_size: .; cdr3_nt: TGTGCCAGCAGCCCCGGACTAGCGGGTCTTACAGATACGCAGTATTTT; cdr3_aa: CASSPGLAGLTDTQYF
v_call: TRBV6-1; d_call: .; j_call: TRBJ1-4; clone_size: .; cdr3_nt: TGTGCCAGCAGTGAAGCGCGAAGGGTAGCTGAAAAACTGTTTTTT; cdr3_aa: CASSEARRVAEKLFF
v_call: TRBV6-5; d_call: TRBD1; j_call: TRBJ2-7; clone_size: .; cdr3_nt: TGTGCCAGCAGGCCTCGGACAGGCAGTAGGTTTATCTACTTC; cdr3_aa: CASRPRTGSRFIYF
v_call: TRBV4-1; d_call: .; j_call: TRBJ1-2; clone_size: .; cdr3_nt: TGCGCCAGCAGCCAAGACAGTTTTGGCTATGGCTACACCTTC; cdr3_aa: CASSQDSFGYGYTF
v_call: TRBV25-1; d_call: .; j_call: TRBJ1-5; clone_size: .; cdr3_nt: TGTGCCAGCAGCCCCGACTCGTCTGATCAGCCCCAGCATTTT; cdr3_aa: CASSPDSSDQPQHF
v_call: TRBV12-3/TRBV12-4; d_call: .; j_call: TRBJ2-1; clone_size: .; cdr3_nt: TGTGCCAGCAGTTTCTCTAGGCCCGTTGTGTTCTTC; cdr3_aa: CASSFSRPVVFF
v_call: TRBV3-1/TRBV3-2; d_call: TRBD1; j_call: TRBJ1-1; clone_size: .; cdr3_nt: TGTGCCAGCAGCCCGCGGGACAGGGGAAAAACTGAAGCTTTCTTT; cdr3_aa: CASSPRDRGKTEAFF